This T cell receptor (beta chain) was profiled in a study of cytomegalovirus exposure and HLA in healthy donors. The sample holds one count of this clone. Its specificity is unknown. The PCR ran on 60 Vbeta and 13 Jbeta primers. Assay: immunoSEQ multiplex PCR; the TCRdb copy retains only in-frame clones and omits some. Altogether around 140,000 clones are present, roughly 78% being singletons, with the ten largest covering less than 5%. Study-level findings and limits: Based on reports, TCR beta sequences accurately predicted HLA-A and HLA-B alleles for most subjects.

Looked up from germline, CDR1 is SGDLS and CDR2 is YYNGEE. This CDR3 is 13 amino acids long. Trimming took 4 bases from V and 8 from J, leaving 15 bases between them. This TCR derives from a man aged 50-60 years in good health and CMV-seropositive. Sequenced sample: PBMCs. This chain links TRBV9 with TRBJ1-2, with D maybe TRBD1 (5 bases). CDR3 region: CASSFRGERGYTF. In nucleotides, the CDR3 is TGTGCCAGCAGCTTCCGGGGGGAAAGAGGCTACACCTTC.